Below, 24 T cell receptor beta chains from the same sample are listed, as sequenced in a study of T cells in Graves' hyperthyroidism and ophthalmopathy (dated by TCRdb to between 2018 and 2020). Receptors were amplified or captured by multiplex PCR. This sample was sequenced with an Illumina HiSeq 2000. TCR beta CDR3 regions were amplified from RNA transcripts. The TCR CDR3 was subjected to a first round of RT-PCR using the HTBI primer set and the Qiagen OneStep RT-PCR kit. TCRdb reran the public reads through fastp at Q25 and MiXCR, keeping productive beta chains. Under each unique CDR3 protein, matching rows form one entry showing the most common genes and DNA. For this sample the table gives about 700,000 distinct CDR3 sequences, of which 14% were detected only once. About a tenth of the sample lies in the top ten. The sample comprised blood. These receptors were obtained from a woman under 30 with Graves' hyperthyroidism.

This clonotype has at least ten counts. This chain connects TRBV2 to TRBJ1-2; D call uncertain. V lost 4 bases and J lost 0, with 3 bases in between. CDR1 SNHLY and CDR2 FYNNEI come from the germline V gene. The CDR3 is made up of 12 amino acids. The CDR3 DNA reads TGTGCCAGCAGTGGATCTAACTATGGCTACACCTTC. Amino acid sequence: CASSGSNYGYTF.

This clonotype was detected ten times or more. V is TRBV4-1 and J is TRBJ1-1; D is ambiguous. V shed 0 bases and J shed 4 bases, with 9 bases lying between them. The CDR3 sequence is 14 residues long. The germline gives CDR1 MGHRA, CDR2 YSYEKL. The CDR3 DNA is TGCGCCAGCAGCCAAGATTTTAGGAGCACTGAAGCTTTCTTT. Residues: CASSQDFRSTEAFF.

This clonotype was detected many times. The chain's CDR3 is CASSPGTGDNEQFF. CDR3 DNA: TGTGCCAGCAGTCCCGGGACTGGGGACAATGAGCAGTTCTTC. The genes are TRBV28 and TRBJ2-1; perhaps TRBD2 as D (6 bases). This CDR3 region has 14 residues. V was shortened by 5 bases and J by 5 bases, with 13 bases between the two germline ends. Germline lookup yields CDR1 MDHEN and CDR2 SYDVKM.

This clonotype was recorded many times. The V and J genes are TRBV12-3 or TRBV12-4 and TRBJ2-5; weak D call: TRBD1 (6 bases). CDR3 length: 14 amino acids. V was pared by 7 bases and J by 5 bases, with 17 bases between. CDR3 sequence: CASTLGGGAETQYF. In nucleotides, the CDR3 is TGTGCCAGCACCCTAGGTGGGGGCGCGGAGACCCAGTACTTC.

This clonotype has more than one count but fewer than ten. The rearrangement links TRBV27 to TRBJ1-5, with a weak D call TRBD1 (5 bases). CDR1 MNHEY and CDR2 SMNVEV come from the germline V gene (reference sequence). The length of the CDR3 is 15 residues. Trimming shortened V by 5 bases and J by 4 bases, and 15 bases separated the two germline ends. The CDR3 protein is CASSPSGWGNQPQHF. CDR3 bases: TGTGCCAGCAGTCCCTCCGGGTGGGGGAATCAGCCCCAGCATTTT.

The CDR3 protein is CASSEAQVEQYF. The CDR3 DNA follows: TGTGCCAGCAGTGAAGCCCAGGTCGAGCAGTACTTC. The chain carries TRBV2 and TRBJ2-7; D gene ambiguous. V was trimmed by 0 bases and J by 6 bases, leaving 6 bases between them. This CDR3 is built from 12 residues. Germline-derived CDR1 and CDR2 are SNHLY and FYNNEI. Looking up the rest from reference TRBV2 and TRBJ2-7 gives the full variable domain: EPEVTQTPSHQVTQMGQEVILRCVPISNHLYFYWYRQILGQKVEFLVSFYNNEISEKSEIFDDQFSVERPDGSNFTLKIRSTKLEDSAMYFCASSEAQVEQYFGPGTRLTVT.

The sample holds many counts of this clonotype. The chain recombines TRBV28 with TRBJ2-7, with 8 nucleotides matching TRBD1. This CDR3 spans 13 amino acids. Trimming took 6 bases from V and 5 from J; bases not matched to a gene: 6. Looked up from germline, CDR1 is MDHEN and CDR2 is SYDVKM. CDR3 in DNA: TGTGCCAGCAGCGGGACAGGTGACCACGAGCAGTACTTC. It is translated as CASSGTGDHEQYF.

This clonotype appeared many times. This chain uses TRBV20-1 with TRBJ2-3, with 13 nucleotides matching TRBD2. The CDR3 sequence is 14 residues long. With V trimmed by 5 bases and J by 5 bases, 4 bases remained unmatched. Per the germline V gene, CDR1 is DFQATT and CDR2 is SNEGSKA (reference sequence). CDR3 bases: TGCAGTGCTCGAACTAGCGGGAGGGGAGATACGCAGTATTTT. This encodes CSARTSGRGDTQYF.

This clonotype was found many times. The chain joins TRBV2 to TRBJ1-5, with a possible D match to TRBD1 (5 bases). The CDR3 covers 15 residues. Germline CDR1 and CDR2: SNHLY and FYNNEI. V lost 6 bases, J lost 0 bases, and 12 bases lay in between. The CDR3 spells CASRSGGSSNQPQHF. CDR3 nucleotide sequence: TGTGCCAGCAGAAGTGGGGGGTCTAGCAATCAGCCCCAGCATTTT.

The chain has TRBV14 and TRBJ1-2, with a weak D call TRBD1 (6 bases). This CDR3 has 13 amino acids. Between the trimmed V and J ends, which lost 4 bases and 12 bases, there was a span of 18 bases. Germline V CDR1 and CDR2: SGHDN, FVKESK. The CDR3 loop reads CASSRGDNTGNTF. CDR3 nucleotides: TGTGCCAGCAGCCGCGGGGACAATACGGGCAACACCTTC. The full variable domain, in which reference TRBV14 and TRBJ1-2 provide the parts outside the CDR3, is EAGVTQFPSHSVIEKGQTVTLRCDPISGHDNLYWYRRVMGKEIKFLLHFVKESKQDESGMPNNRFLAERTGGTYSTLKVQPAELEDSGVYFCASSRGDNTGNTFGSGTRLTVV.

This clonotype was picked up many times. The gene calls are TRBV11-2 and TRBJ2-7; a weak D match, TRBD1 (6 bases). V lost 5 bases and J lost 2, with 10 bases in between. CDR3 size: 13 residues. Germline V gene sequence: CDR1 SGHAT, CDR2 FQNNGV. CDR3 amino acids: CASSPWDTYEQYF. As DNA, the CDR3 is TGTGCCAGCAGCCCCTGGGACACCTACGAGCAGTACTTC.

On this clonotype itself: Being one base from a much bigger clone, this may be a read error. V gene TRBV12-3 or TRBV12-4 combines with J gene TRBJ2-1, with 10 bases lining up with TRBD2. J lost 7 bases, V lost 6 bases, and 15 bases had no gene match. The CDR3 is made up of 17 amino acids. CDR3 sequence: CASSHPFHSGGMNEQFF. CDR3 nucleotides: TGTGCCAGCAGCCATCCATTCCATAGCGGGGGGATGAATGAGCAGTTCTTC.

The chain recombines TRBV7-2 with TRBJ2-7; 9 bases line up with TRBD2. This CDR3 spans 17 amino acids. CDR1 is SGHTA, CDR2 FQGNSA, per germline. Trimming at V came to 2 bases and at J to 0 bases, leaving 8 bases not matched to a gene. CDR3 DNA sequence: TGTGCCAGCAGCTTAAGTCGGTCTAGCGGGACCTCCTACGAGCAGTACTTC. Translation: CASSLSRSSGTSYEQYF.

This clonotype is a singleton in its sample. The chain links TRBV7-8 to TRBJ1-2; 10 bases match TRBD1. Germline V gene sequence: CDR1 SGHVS, CDR2 FQNEAQ. The CDR3 loop spans 14 amino acids. The junction had 6 bases not matched to a gene; V was cut back by 5 bases and J by 6 bases. The DNA for the CDR3 is TGTGCCAGCAGCCCCAGACAGGGGGCGCATGGCTACACCTTC. Amino acid sequence: CASSPRQGAHGYTF.

The CDR3, as DNA: TGTGCCAGCAGTGAAGGGGCAGGGGGGGGTTACGAGCAGTACTTC. Translated, it gives CASSEGAGGGYEQYF. The chain employs TRBV6-1 and TRBJ2-7; D could derive from TRBD1 or TRBD2 (7 bases each). The germline CDR1 and CDR2 sequences are MNHNS and SASEGT. Trimming stripped 1 base from V and 4 bases from J, with 14 bases between. The length of the CDR3 is 15 residues.

The chain links TRBV5-8 to TRBJ2-1, with TRBD2 matching over 7 bases. The CDR3 consists of 15 residues. The junction had 6 bases not matched to a gene; V was cut back by 0 bases and J by 6 bases. Germline V CDR1 and CDR2: SGHTS, YDEGEE. CDR3 loop: CASSLVRLAANEQFF. The CDR3 DNA reads TGTGCCAGCAGCTTGGTGCGGCTAGCGGCCAATGAGCAGTTCTTC.

The rearrangement links TRBV11-2 to TRBJ2-3, with 13 nucleotides matching TRBD2. The CDR3 totals 18 residues. The ends lost 1 base at V and 2 bases at J; junction bases unmatched: 6. Germline V gene sequence: CDR1 SGHAT, CDR2 FQNNGV. The CDR3 is CASSLGPGTSGATDTQYF. CDR3 bases: TGTGCCAGCAGCTTAGGTCCCGGGACTAGCGGGGCCACAGATACGCAGTATTTT.

The chain is built from TRBV12-3 or TRBV12-4 and TRBJ2-7; D ambiguous. Trimming took off 6 bases at V and 5 bases at J, with 14 bases between the two ends. The CDR3 length is 13 residues. As DNA, the CDR3 is TGTGCCAGCAGCCTATCCCCGATCGACGAGCAGTACTTC. Amino acid sequence: CASSLSPIDEQYF.

CDR3 amino acids: CASSVGRRSPVDTQYF. DNA for the CDR3: TGTGCCAGCAGCGTAGGCCGGCGGTCCCCGGTAGATACGCAGTATTTT. The chain joins TRBV9 to TRBJ2-3; D is ambiguous. The length of the CDR3 is 16 residues. Germline V gene data show CDR1 as SGDLS and CDR2 as YYNGEE. Trimming removed 0 bases from V and 5 bases from J, with 16 bases in between. Supplemented by reference TRBV9 and TRBJ2-3, the full variable domain reads DSGVTQTPKHLITATGQRVTLRCSPRSGDLSVYWYQQSLDQGLQFLIQYYNGEERAKGNILERFSAQQFPDLHSELNLSSLELGDSALYFCASSVGRRSPVDTQYFGPGTRLTVL.

This clonotype was counted a few times. The V call is TRBV27, the J call TRBJ1-6, with D hard to call. V was clipped by 1 base and J by 10 bases, with 11 bases between them. CDR1 is MNHEY and CDR2 is SMNVEV in the germline V gene (reference sequence). CDR3 length: 14 residues. CDR3 sequence reads: CASSLLGFGSPLHF. The CDR3, as DNA: TGTGCCAGCAGTTTATTAGGGTTTGGATCACCCCTCCACTTT.

This clonotype was observed at least ten times. V usage is TRBV20-1 and J usage is TRBJ1-5; the D is unclear. The CDR3 is made up of 14 amino acids. V was shortened by 3 bases and J by 0 bases, with 9 bases between the two germline ends. In germline, CDR1 is DFQATT, CDR2 SNEGSKA (reference sequence). The CDR3 reads CSASWGNSNQPQHF. In nucleotides, the CDR3 is TGCAGTGCTAGTTGGGGAAATAGCAATCAGCCCCAGCATTTT.

This clonotype was seen a few times. V and J are TRBV20-1 and TRBJ1-1; 7 nucleotides match TRBD1. Germline trimming cut 2 bases from V and 5 bases from J; bases unmatched to any gene: 5. CDR1 and CDR2 (germline): DFQATT, SNEGSKA (reference sequence). The CDR3 has 13 amino acids. DNA of the CDR3: TGCAGTGCTAGAAATAGGGGGCTTACTGAAGCTTTCTTT. This translates into CSARNRGLTEAFF.

This clonotype showed up many times. The chain employs TRBV12-3 or TRBV12-4 and TRBJ2-7; TRBD2 is a possible D gene (6 bases). The CDR3 spans 12 residues. Trimming stripped 4 bases from V and 6 bases from J, with 10 bases between. The CDR3 coding sequence is TGTGCCAGCAGTTGGGCGGGGACCGAGCAGTACTTC. Translation: CASSWAGTEQYF.

The rearrangement joins TRBV7-3 to TRBJ2-2, with TRBD2 identical over 10 bases. Looked up from germline, CDR1 is SGHTA and CDR2 is FQGTGA. CDR3 length: 19 amino acids. V lost 1 base to trimming and J lost 1 base; unmatched junction nucleotides: 9. This CDR3 is CASSLSPAGGPLNTGELFF. Here the CDR3 DNA reads TGTGCCAGCAGCTTAAGCCCAGCGGGAGGGCCGTTGAACACCGGGGAGCTGTTTTTT.